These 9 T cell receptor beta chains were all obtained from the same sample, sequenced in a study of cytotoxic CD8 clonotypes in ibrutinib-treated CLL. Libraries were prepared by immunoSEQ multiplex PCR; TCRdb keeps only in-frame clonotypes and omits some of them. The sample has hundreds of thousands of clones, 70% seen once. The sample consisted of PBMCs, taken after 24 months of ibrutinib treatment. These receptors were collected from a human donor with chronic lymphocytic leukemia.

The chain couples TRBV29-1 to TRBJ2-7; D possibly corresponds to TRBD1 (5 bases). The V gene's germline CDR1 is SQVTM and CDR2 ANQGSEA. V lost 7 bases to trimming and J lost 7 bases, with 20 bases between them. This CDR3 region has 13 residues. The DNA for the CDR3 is TGCAGCGGATCTGGGGCTGGGGATGGGGAGCAGTACTTC. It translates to CSGSGAGDGEQYF.

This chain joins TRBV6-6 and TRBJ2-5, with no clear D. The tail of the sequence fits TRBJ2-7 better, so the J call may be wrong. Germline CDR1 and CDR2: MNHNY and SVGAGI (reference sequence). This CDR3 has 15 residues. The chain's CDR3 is CASSYPPGSSYEQYF. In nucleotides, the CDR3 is TGTGCCAGCAGTTACCCCCCCGGCAGCTCCTACGAGCAGTACTTC.

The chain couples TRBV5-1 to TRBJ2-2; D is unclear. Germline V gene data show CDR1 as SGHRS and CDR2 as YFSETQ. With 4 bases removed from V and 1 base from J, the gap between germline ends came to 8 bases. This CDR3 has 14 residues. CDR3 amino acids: CASSRTQNTGELFF. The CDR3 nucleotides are TGCGCCAGCAGCCGGACCCAGAACACCGGGGAGCTGTTTTTT.

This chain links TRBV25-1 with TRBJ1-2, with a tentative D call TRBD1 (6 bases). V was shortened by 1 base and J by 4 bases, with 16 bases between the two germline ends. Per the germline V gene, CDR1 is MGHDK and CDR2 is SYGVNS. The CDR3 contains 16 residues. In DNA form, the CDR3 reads TGTGCCAGCAGTGAATGGGAGGACAGTCTAATCTATGGCTACACCTTC. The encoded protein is CASSEWEDSLIYGYTF.

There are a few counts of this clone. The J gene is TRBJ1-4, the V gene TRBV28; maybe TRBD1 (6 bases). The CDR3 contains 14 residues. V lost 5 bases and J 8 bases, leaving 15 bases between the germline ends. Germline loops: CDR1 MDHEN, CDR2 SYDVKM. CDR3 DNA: TGTGCCAGCAGTACCGGACAGACAGGCGAAAAACTGTTTTTT. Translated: CASSTGQTGEKLFF.

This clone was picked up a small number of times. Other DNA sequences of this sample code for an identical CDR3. The CDR3 sequence is CSVGGGYGYTF. CDR3 bases: TGCAGCGTTGGCGGGGGCTATGGCTACACCTTC. This chain links TRBV29-1 with TRBJ1-2; possible D gene TRBD1, 5 bases. V was trimmed by 4 bases and J by 4 bases, leaving 7 bases between them. From germline, CDR1 is SQVTM and CDR2 ANQGSEA. The CDR3 contains 11 residues. The full variable domain, rest sourced from reference TRBV29-1 and TRBJ1-2, is SAVISQKPSRDICQRGTSLTIQCQVDSQVTMMFWYRQQPGQSLTLIATANQGSEATYESGFVIDKFPISRPNLTFSTLTVSNMSPEDSSIYLCSVGGGYGYTFGSGTRLTVV.

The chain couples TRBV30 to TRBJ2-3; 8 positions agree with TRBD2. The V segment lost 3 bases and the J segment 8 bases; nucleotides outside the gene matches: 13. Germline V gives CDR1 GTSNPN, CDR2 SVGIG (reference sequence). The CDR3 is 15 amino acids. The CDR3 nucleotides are TGTGCCTGGAGAGGGGGTAGCGGGGCGGGAATTACGCAGTATTTT. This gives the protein CAWRGGSGAGITQYF.

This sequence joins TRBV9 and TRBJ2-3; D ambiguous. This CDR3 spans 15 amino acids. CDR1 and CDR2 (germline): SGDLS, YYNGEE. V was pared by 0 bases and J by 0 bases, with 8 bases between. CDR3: CASSVEGTSTDTQYF. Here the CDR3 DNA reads TGTGCCAGCAGCGTAGAGGGCACTAGCACAGATACGCAGTATTTT.

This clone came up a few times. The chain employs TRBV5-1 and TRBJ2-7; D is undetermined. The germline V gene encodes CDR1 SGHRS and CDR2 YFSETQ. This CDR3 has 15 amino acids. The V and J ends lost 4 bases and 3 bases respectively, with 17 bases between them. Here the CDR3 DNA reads TGCGCCAGCAGCGAAACAACCCCTGGAAGCTACGAGCAGTACTTC. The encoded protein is CASSETTPGSYEQYF. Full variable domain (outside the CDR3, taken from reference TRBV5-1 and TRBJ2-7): KAGVTQTPRYLIKTRGQQVTLSCSPISGHRSVSWYQQTPGQGLQFLFEYFSETQRNKGNFPGRFSGRQFSNSRSEMNVSTLELGDSALYLCASSETTPGSYEQYFGPGTRLTVT.